What follows are 14 T cell receptor beta chains derived from one specimen sequenced in a study of blood T cells in healthy people across ages. A J-beta primer mix and a sample-barcoded 5' primer were used in a second PCR of about 7 to 12 cycles. TCRdb fed the 5' RACE reads into MiXCR, producing one record per CDR3 protein. The table lists around 900,000 distinct CDR3 sequences, roughly half of them singletons. Sequenced input: blood. The receptors were sampled from a woman in her fifties or sixties in good health.

The V and J genes are TRBV7-2 and TRBJ2-1, with D unresolved. Trimming removed 5 bases at V and 10 bases at J, with 15 bases between. The germline V gene has CDR1 SGHTA and CDR2 FQGNSA. This CDR3 contains 13 residues. In DNA form, the CDR3 reads TGTGCCAGCAGCATTGTATTGTCGGAAGAGCAGTTCTTC. Translating it yields CASSIVLSEEQFF.

The chain joins TRBV9 to TRBJ2-5; no firm D call. This CDR3 has 15 amino acids. In germline, CDR1 is SGDLS, CDR2 YYNGEE. V dropped 0 bases and J dropped 3 bases, with 12 bases sitting between them. CDR3 coding DNA: TGTGCCAGCAGCGTAGCCGAAGGGTTGAAAGAGACCCAGTACTTC. This codes for CASSVAEGLKETQYF.

The chain recombines TRBV12-3 or TRBV12-4 with TRBJ1-5; possibly TRBD1 for D (5 bases). The germline V and J ends were trimmed by 2 bases and 7 bases, with 15 bases remaining between them. This CDR3 contains 15 residues. In nucleotides, the CDR3 is TGTGCCAGCAGTTTATCGACAGACGAGTACCAGCCCCAGCATTTT. It yields the protein CASSLSTDEYQPQHF.

This clonotype was counted a few times. The rearrangement joins TRBV5-6 to TRBJ2-5, with 7 bases fitting TRBD1. V was clipped by 4 bases and J by 4 bases; unmatched bases: 7. Germline CDR1 reads SGHDT; CDR2 reads YYEEEE. This CDR3 comprises 14 residues. The CDR3 reads CASSQQGLGETQYF. The CDR3 coding sequence is TGTGCCAGCAGCCAACAGGGGTTAGGAGAGACCCAGTACTTC.

The rearrangement links TRBV12-5 to TRBJ2-1; TRBD1 agrees at 8 bases. Trimming took 5 bases from V and 0 from J; bases not matched to a gene: 3. Germline V gene sequence: CDR1 LGHNT, CDR2 FRNRAP. This CDR3 has 15 amino acids. The CDR3 spells CASGTGTGSYNEQFF. The CDR3 coding sequence is TGTGCTAGTGGTACCGGGACAGGCTCCTACAATGAGCAGTTCTTC.

This chain links TRBV7-2 with TRBJ1-4; a possible D gene is TRBD1 (6 bases). Germline V gives CDR1 SGHTA, CDR2 FQGNSA. Trimming took 8 bases from V and 4 from J, leaving 11 bases between them. The CDR3 has 13 residues. CDR3 bases: TGTGCCAGCCGGGGACACGTTAATGAAAAACTGTTTTTT. Protein: CASRGHVNEKLFF. Drawing the rest from reference TRBV7-2 and TRBJ1-4, the complete variable domain is GAGVSQSPSNKVTEKGKDVELRCDPISGHTALYWYRQSLGQGLEFLIYFQGNSAPDKSGLPSDRFSAERTGGSVSTLTIQRTQQEDSAVYLCASRGHVNEKLFFGSGTQLSVL.

In its sample, this clonotype was seen a few times. The V and J genes are TRBV4-1 and TRBJ1-1, with unresolved D. CDR1 and CDR2 (germline): MGHRA, YSYEKL. V was clipped by 2 bases and J by 4 bases, with 8 bases between them. The CDR3 length is 13 residues. The CDR3 reads CASSQPLGTEAFF. CDR3 DNA: TGCGCCAGCAGCCAACCCCTAGGCACTGAAGCTTTCTTT.

This clonotype was observed a handful of times. V is TRBV6-2 or TRBV6-3 and J is TRBJ2-1; 8 bases are a match to TRBD1. The CDR3 runs to 17 residues. Losses at the gene ends were 6 bases for V and 6 bases for J; bases not matched to a gene: 16. Germline values: CDR1 MNHEY, CDR2 SVGEGT. Here the CDR3 DNA reads TGTGCCAGCAGGAAAGCATTAGGACAGGGAAGGTTCAATGAGCAGTTCTTC. Its protein is CASRKALGQGRFNEQFF.

This chain links TRBV4-2 with TRBJ2-2; D might be TRBD1 (5 bases). Germline values: CDR1 LGHNA, CDR2 YNFKEQ. V was trimmed by 5 bases and J by 1 base, leaving 11 bases between them. The length of the CDR3 is 15 residues. The CDR3 nucleotides read TGTGCCAGCAGCTTCACAGGAGAGAACACCGGGGAGCTGTTTTTT. It translates to CASSFTGENTGELFF.

This clonotype was counted a single time. The chain links TRBV20-1 to TRBJ2-5, with 9 bases matching TRBD2. The CDR3 has 17 amino acids. The trim removed 5 bases at V and 5 bases at J, leaving 18 bases unmatched. Germline V gene lookup returns CDR1 DFQATT and CDR2 SNEGSKA (reference sequence). The CDR3 nucleotides read TGCAGTGCTCCAGCGGGAGGACCCCTCTCTACCGTTGAGACCCAGTACTTC. Residues: CSAPAGGPLSTVETQYF.

The V gene is TRBV7-6, the J gene TRBJ2-7, with TRBD2 identical over 13 bases. J gave up 4 bases and V 5 bases, and 17 bases lay outside the gene matches. Germline V lookup: CDR1 SGHVS, CDR2 FNYEAQ. This CDR3 is 19 amino acids long. The CDR3 spells CASSPPVETSGRILYEQYF. CDR3 DNA: TGTGCCAGCAGCCCTCCTGTTGAGACTAGCGGGAGGATATTGTACGAGCAGTACTTC.

V is TRBV6-2 or TRBV6-3 and J is TRBJ2-7, with TRBD1 identical over 10 bases. Unmatched junction bases numbered 9, after V lost 7 bases and J lost 6 bases. CDR1 MNHEY and CDR2 SVGEGT come from the germline V gene. The CDR3 contains 14 residues. The CDR3 loop is CASTDRDRGLEQYF. The CDR3 DNA reads TGTGCCAGCACCGACCGGGACAGGGGACTCGAGCAGTACTTC.

The chain couples TRBV29-1 to TRBJ2-3; weak D call: TRBD1 (8 bases). The CDR3 runs 14 residues. V shed 6 bases and J shed 5 bases, with 18 bases lying between them. CDR1 and CDR2 (germline): SQVTM, ANQGSEA. CDR3 sequence reads: CSVTGGVGIDTQYF. Written as DNA, the CDR3 is TGCAGCGTCACAGGGGGGGTGGGTATAGATACGCAGTATTTT.

The rearrangement joins TRBV7-9 to TRBJ2-1; D gene uncertain. Germline loops: CDR1 SEHNR, CDR2 FQNEAQ (reference sequence). The CDR3 is 14 residues long. The V gene lost 5 bases and the J gene lost 9 bases, with 17 bases spanning the gap. As DNA, the CDR3 is TGTGCCAGCAGCCCGAGTCCCGGGTTGGGTGAGCAGTTCTTC. This encodes CASSPSPGLGEQFF.